This T cell receptor beta chain was captured in a study of cytomegalovirus exposure and HLA in healthy donors. Broader study findings: There were around 160 TCR beta chains listed as cytomegalovirus-associated.

This PCR relied on a set of 60 Vbeta primers and 13 Jbeta primers. Generated by immunoSEQ multiplex PCR, the TCRdb table keeps only in-frame clones and is missing some. This table holds roughly 70,000 clones, under 80% found once. V lost 7 bases and J 2 bases, leaving 14 bases between the germline ends. This CDR3 is 15 amino acids long. Germline V CDR1 and CDR2: SGHAT, FQNNGV. A word on this clone: What it binds is unknown.

The origin of this receptor is a male donor in good health and CMV-seropositive. The sequenced sample was PBMCs. The V call is TRBV11-2, the J call TRBJ1-4, with D tentatively TRBD1 (5 bases). The CDR3 nucleotides read TGTGCCAGCAAACCGGCGGGGCGCACTAATGAAAAACTGTTTTTT. This gives the protein CASKPAGRTNEKLFF.